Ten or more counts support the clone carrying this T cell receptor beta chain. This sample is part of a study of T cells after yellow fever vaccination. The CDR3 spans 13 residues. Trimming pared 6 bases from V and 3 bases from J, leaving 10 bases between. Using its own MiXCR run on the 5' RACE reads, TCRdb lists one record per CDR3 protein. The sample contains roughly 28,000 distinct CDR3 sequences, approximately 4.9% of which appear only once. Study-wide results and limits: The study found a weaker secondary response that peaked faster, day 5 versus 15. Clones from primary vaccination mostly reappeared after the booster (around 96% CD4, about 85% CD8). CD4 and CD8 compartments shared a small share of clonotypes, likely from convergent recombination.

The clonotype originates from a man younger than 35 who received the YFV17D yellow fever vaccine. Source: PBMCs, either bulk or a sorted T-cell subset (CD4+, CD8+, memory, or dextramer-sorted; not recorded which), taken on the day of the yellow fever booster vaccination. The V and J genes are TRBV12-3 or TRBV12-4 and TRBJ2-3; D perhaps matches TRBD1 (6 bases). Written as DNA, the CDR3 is TGTGCCAGCAGACAGGGTTGGACAGATACGCAGTATTTT. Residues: CASRQGWTDTQYF.